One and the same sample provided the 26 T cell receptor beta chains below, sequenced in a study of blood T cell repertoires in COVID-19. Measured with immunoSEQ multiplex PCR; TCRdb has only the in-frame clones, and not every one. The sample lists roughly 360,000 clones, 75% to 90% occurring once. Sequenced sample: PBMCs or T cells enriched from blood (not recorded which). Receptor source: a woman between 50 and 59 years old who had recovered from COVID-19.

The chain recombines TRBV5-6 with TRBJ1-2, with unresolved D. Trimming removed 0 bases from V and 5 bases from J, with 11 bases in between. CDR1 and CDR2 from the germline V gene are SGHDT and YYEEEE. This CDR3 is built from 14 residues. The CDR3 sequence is CASSLALTPYGYTF. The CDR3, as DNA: TGTGCCAGCAGCTTGGCCTTAACACCGTATGGCTACACCTTC.

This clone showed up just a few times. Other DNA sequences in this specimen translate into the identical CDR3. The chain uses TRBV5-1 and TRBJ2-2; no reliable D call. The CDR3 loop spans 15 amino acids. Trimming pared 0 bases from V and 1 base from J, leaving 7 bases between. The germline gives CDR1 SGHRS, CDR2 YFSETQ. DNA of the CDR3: TGCGCCAGCAGCTTGGTTGCAGGGAACACCGGGGAGCTGTTTTTT. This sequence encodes CASSLVAGNTGELFF.

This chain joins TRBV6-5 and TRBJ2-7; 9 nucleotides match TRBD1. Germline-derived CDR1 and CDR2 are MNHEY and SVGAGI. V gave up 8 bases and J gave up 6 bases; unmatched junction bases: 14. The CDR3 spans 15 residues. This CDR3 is CASPERGTGCREQYF. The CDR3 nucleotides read TGTGCCAGCCCTGAGCGTGGGACAGGGTGCCGCGAGCAGTACTTC.

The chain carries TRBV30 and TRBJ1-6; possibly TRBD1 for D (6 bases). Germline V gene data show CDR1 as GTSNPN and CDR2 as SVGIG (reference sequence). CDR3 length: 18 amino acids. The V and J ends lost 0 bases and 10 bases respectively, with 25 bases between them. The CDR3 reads CAWSVKNQGQFYRSPLHF. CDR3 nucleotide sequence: TGTGCCTGGAGTGTTAAGAATCAAGGACAGTTTTACAGATCACCCCTCCACTTT.

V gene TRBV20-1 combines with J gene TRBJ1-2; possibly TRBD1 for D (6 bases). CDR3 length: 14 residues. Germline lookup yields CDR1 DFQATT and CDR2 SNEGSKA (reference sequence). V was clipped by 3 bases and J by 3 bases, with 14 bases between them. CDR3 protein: CSASSLQGDYGYTF. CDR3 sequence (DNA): TGCAGTGCTAGTAGTTTACAGGGAGACTATGGCTACACCTTC.

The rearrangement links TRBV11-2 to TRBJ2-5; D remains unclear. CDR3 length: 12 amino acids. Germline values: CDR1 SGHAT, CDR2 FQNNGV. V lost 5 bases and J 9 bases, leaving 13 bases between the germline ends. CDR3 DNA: TGTGCCAGCAGCCGAGACTCGGTGGCCCAGTACTTC. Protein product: CASSRDSVAQYF.

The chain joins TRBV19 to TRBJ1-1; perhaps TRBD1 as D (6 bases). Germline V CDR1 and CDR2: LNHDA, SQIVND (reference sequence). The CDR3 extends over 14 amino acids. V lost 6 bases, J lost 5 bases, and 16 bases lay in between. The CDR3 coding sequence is TGTGCCAGTAGCCCGGGCAGGGGTGGGACTGAAGCTTTCTTT. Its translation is CASSPGRGGTEAFF. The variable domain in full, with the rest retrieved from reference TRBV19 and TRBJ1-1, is DGGITQSPKYLFRKEGQNVTLSCEQNLNHDAMYWYRQDPGQGLRLIYYSQIVNDFQKGDIAEGYSVSREKKESFPLTVTSAQKNPTAFYLCASSPGRGGTEAFFGQGTRLTVV.

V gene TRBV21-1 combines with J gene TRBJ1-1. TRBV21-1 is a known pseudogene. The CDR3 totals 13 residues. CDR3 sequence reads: CASSKSSRTEAFF. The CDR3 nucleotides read TGTGCCAGCAGCAAATCGAGTCGCACTGAAGCTTTCTTT.

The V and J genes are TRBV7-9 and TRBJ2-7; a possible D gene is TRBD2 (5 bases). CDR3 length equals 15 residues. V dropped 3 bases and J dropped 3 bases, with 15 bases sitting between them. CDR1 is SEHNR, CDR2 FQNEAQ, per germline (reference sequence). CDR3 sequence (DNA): TGTGCCAGCAGCTTTGACCTTACTGCGGGCTACGAGCAGTACTTC. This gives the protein CASSFDLTAGYEQYF.

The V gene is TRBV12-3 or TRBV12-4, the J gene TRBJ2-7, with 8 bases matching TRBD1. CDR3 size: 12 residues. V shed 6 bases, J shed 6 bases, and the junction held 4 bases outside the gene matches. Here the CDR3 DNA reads TGTGCCAGCAGCCCCACAGGGGGCGAGCAGTACTTC. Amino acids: CASSPTGGEQYF.

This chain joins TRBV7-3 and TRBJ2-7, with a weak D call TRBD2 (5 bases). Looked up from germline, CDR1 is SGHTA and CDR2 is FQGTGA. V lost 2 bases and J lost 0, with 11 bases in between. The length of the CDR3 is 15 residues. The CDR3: CASSLGLGSSYEQYF. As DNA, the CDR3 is TGTGCCAGCAGCTTAGGCTTAGGGAGCTCCTACGAGCAGTACTTC.

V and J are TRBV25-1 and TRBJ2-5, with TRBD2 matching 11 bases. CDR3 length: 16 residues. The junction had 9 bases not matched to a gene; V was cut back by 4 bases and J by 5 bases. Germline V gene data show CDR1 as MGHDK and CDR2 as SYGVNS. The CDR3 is CASSVIAGGARETQYF. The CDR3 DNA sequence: TGTGCCAGCAGTGTCATAGCGGGGGGGGCCCGGGAGACCCAGTACTTC. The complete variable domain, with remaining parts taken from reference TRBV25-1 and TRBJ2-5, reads EADIYQTPRYLVIGTGKKITLECSQTMGHDKMYWYQQDPGMELHLIHYSYGVNSTEKGDLSSESTVSRIRTEHFPLTLESARPSHTSQYLCASSVIAGGARETQYFGPGTRLLVL.

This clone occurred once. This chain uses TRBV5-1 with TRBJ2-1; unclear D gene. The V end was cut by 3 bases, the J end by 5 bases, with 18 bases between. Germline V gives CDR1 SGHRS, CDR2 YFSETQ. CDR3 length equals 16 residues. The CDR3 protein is CASSSGRSQGDNEQFF. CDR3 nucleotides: TGCGCCAGCAGCTCTGGTAGGTCCCAAGGAGACAATGAGCAGTTCTTC.

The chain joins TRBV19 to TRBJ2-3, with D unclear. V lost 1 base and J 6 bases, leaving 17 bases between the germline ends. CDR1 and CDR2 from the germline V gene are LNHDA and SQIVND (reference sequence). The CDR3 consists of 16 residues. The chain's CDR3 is CASSIVSRHLPDTQYF. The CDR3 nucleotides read TGTGCCAGTAGTATAGTTTCCCGACATCTTCCCGATACGCAGTATTTT.

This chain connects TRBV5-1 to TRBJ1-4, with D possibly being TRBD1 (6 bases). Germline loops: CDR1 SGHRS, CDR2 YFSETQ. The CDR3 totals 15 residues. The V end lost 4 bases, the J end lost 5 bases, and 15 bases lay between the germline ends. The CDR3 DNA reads TGCGCCAGCAGCACCACCGGGACACAAAATGAAAAACTGTTTTTT. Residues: CASSTTGTQNEKLFF.

The CDR3 protein is CASLRDRGPKNIQYF. Written as DNA, the CDR3 is TGTGCCAGCCTTAGGGACAGGGGGCCCAAAAACATTCAGTACTTC. This chain connects TRBV2 to TRBJ2-4, with 12 bases that match TRBD1. The CDR3 is 15 amino acids. The germline V gene encodes CDR1 SNHLY and CDR2 FYNNEI. The junction had 4 bases not matched to a gene; V was cut back by 8 bases and J by 2 bases. Complete variable domain (other parts from reference TRBV2 and TRBJ2-4): EPEVTQTPSHQVTQMGQEVILRCVPISNHLYFYWYRQILGQKVEFLVSFYNNEISEKSEIFDDQFSVERPDGSNFTLKIRSTKLEDSAMYFCASLRDRGPKNIQYFGAGTRLSVL.

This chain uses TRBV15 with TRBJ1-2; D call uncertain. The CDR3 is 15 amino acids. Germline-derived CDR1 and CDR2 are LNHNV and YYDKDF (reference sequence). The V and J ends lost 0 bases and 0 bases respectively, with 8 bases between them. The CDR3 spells CATSRELRTNYGYTF. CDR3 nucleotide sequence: TGTGCCACCAGCAGAGAACTCAGGACTAACTATGGCTACACCTTC.

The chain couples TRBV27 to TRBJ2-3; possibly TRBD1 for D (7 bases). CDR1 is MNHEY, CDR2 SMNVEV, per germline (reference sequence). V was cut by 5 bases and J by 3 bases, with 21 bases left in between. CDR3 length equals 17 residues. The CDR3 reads CASSPIFSEGATDTQYF. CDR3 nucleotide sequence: TGTGCCAGCAGTCCCATCTTTTCGGAGGGGGCAACAGATACGCAGTATTTT.

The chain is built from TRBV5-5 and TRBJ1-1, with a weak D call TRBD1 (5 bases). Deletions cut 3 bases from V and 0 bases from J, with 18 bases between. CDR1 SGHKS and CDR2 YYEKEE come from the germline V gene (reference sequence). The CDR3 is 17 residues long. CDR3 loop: CASSWGGTQTMNTEAFF. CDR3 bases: TGTGCCAGCAGCTGGGGGGGGACCCAGACTATGAACACTGAAGCTTTCTTT.

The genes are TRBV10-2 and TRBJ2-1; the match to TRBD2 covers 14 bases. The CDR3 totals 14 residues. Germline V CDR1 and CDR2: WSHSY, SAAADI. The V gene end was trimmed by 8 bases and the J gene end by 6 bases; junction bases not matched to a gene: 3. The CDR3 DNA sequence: TGCGCCAGCTTGGGACTAGCGGGAGCCAATGAGCAGTTCTTC. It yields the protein CASLGLAGANEQFF.

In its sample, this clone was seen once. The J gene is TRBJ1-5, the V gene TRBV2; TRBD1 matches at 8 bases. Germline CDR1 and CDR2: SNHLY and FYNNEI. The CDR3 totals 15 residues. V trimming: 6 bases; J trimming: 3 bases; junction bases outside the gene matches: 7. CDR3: CASRPGQGLNQPQHF. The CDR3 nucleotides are TGTGCCAGCAGACCTGGACAGGGTCTCAATCAGCCCCAGCATTTT.

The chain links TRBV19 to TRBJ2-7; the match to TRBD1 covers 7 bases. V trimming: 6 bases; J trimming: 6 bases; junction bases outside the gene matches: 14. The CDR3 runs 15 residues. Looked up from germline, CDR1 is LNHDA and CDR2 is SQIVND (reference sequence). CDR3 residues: CASRISGTALSEQYF. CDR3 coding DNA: TGTGCCAGTAGGATATCCGGGACAGCCCTCTCCGAGCAGTACTTC.

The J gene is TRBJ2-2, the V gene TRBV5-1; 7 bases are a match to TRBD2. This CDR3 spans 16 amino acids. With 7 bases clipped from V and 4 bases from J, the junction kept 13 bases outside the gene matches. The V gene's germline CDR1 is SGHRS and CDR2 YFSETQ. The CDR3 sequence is CASYKRAGDVTGELFF. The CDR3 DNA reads TGCGCCAGCTACAAGAGGGCGGGGGACGTCACCGGGGAGCTGTTTTTT.

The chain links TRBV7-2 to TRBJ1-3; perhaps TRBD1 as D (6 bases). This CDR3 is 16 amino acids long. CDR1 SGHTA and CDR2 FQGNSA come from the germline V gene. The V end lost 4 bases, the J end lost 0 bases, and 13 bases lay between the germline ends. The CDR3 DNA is TGTGCCAGCAGCTCGGACAGTCTGAACTCTGGAAACACCATATATTTT. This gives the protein CASSSDSLNSGNTIYF.

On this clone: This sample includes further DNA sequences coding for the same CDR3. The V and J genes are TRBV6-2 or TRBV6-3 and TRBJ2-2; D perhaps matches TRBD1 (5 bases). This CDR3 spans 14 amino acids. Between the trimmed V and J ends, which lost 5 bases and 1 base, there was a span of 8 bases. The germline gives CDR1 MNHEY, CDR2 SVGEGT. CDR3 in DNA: TGTGCCAGCAGTCTTCAGGGGAACACCGGGGAGCTGTTTTTT. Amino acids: CASSLQGNTGELFF.

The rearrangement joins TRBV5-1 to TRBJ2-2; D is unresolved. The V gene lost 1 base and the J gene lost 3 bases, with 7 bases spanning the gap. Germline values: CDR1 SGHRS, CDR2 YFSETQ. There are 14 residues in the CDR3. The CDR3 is CASSLKLDTGELFF. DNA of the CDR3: TGCGCCAGCAGCTTGAAACTCGACACCGGGGAGCTGTTTTTT.